Listed here are 15 T cell receptor beta chains from one sample, sequenced in a study of cytomegalovirus exposure and HLA in healthy donors. Produced via immunoSEQ multiplex PCR; TCRdb's table is partial and in-frame only. The data hold about 78,000 clones, with about 95% observed a single time. The specimen was PBMCs. Receptor source: a man in his late teens or twenties in good health and CMV-seropositive.

This chain connects TRBV5-1 to TRBJ2-5; 7 bases agree with TRBD1. The trim removed 4 bases at V and 4 bases at J, leaving 10 bases unmatched. CDR1 SGHRS and CDR2 YFSETQ come from the germline V gene. This CDR3 contains 15 residues. This chain's CDR3 is CASSPSEGARETQYF. In DNA, the CDR3 is TGCGCCAGCAGCCCCAGCGAGGGGGCGAGAGAGACCCAGTACTTC.

The chain joins TRBV5-1 to TRBJ1-1, with D perhaps TRBD1 (5 bases). The V gene's germline CDR1 is SGHRS and CDR2 YFSETQ. This CDR3 region has 13 residues. The V end lost 6 bases, the J end lost 1 base, and 10 bases lay between the germline ends. In DNA form, the CDR3 reads TGCGCCAGCACTGGGAGGGGGAACACTGAAGCTTTCTTT. Translating it yields CASTGRGNTEAFF.

This clone is a singleton in its sample. V usage is TRBV7-6 and J usage is TRBJ2-1, with 10 bases identical to TRBD2. J was trimmed by 3 bases and V by 5 bases; bases with no gene match: 7. Germline lookup yields CDR1 SGHVS and CDR2 FNYEAQ. The CDR3 contains 16 residues. CDR3 region: CASSLQTSGLYNEQFF. The DNA of the CDR3 is TGTGCCAGCAGCCTGCAGACTAGCGGGCTCTACAATGAGCAGTTCTTC.

The chain joins TRBV6-1 to TRBJ2-3; tentative D call: TRBD2 (6 bases). CDR1 is MNHNS and CDR2 is SASEGT in the germline V gene. The CDR3 is 13 amino acids. Trimming took off 8 bases at V and 6 bases at J, with 15 bases between the two ends. The CDR3 region has the DNA TGTGCCAGCGGGGGGACGGTCGTCGATACGCAGTATTTT. It is translated as CASGGTVVDTQYF.

The CDR3 nucleotides are TGTGCCAGCAGTTTAAAGGGCAGGGGACGCAAAAACATTCAGTACTTC. Protein: CASSLKGRGRKNIQYF. The J gene is TRBJ2-4, the V gene TRBV28, with D tentatively TRBD1 (6 bases). Germline V lookup: CDR1 MDHEN, CDR2 SYDVKM. The CDR3 sequence is 16 residues long. Deletions cut 2 bases from V and 3 bases from J, with 14 bases between.

V is TRBV30 and J is TRBJ1-5; D is uncertain. This CDR3 is 14 amino acids long. Germline V lookup: CDR1 GTSNPN, CDR2 SVGIG (reference sequence). V was clipped by 2 bases and J by 0 bases, with 8 bases between them. In DNA form, the CDR3 reads TGTGCCTGGAGTACAGATAATAGCAATCAGCCCCAGCATTTT. Translating gives CAWSTDNSNQPQHF.

This sequence joins TRBV13 and TRBJ2-7, with 7 bases lining up with TRBD2. After removal of 3 bases from V and 5 bases from J, the junction contained 7 bases not matched to a gene. This CDR3 comprises 14 residues. CDR1 is PRHDT and CDR2 is FYEKMQ in the germline V gene (reference sequence). In nucleotides, the CDR3 is TGTGCCAGCAGCTTCTTGGCGGGAGATAACGAGCAGTACTTC. Its translation: CASSFLAGDNEQYF.

This chain connects TRBV4-1 to TRBJ2-1, with unresolved D. V lost 1 base and J 3 bases, leaving 10 bases between the germline ends. This CDR3 is built from 15 residues. From germline, CDR1 is MGHRA and CDR2 YSYEKL. DNA for the CDR3: TGCGCCAGCAGCCAAGGGCAATCGATCTACAATGAGCAGTTCTTC. Protein: CASSQGQSIYNEQFF.

This chain links TRBV4-1 with TRBJ1-1, with D hard to call. The CDR3 runs to 14 residues. The V and J ends lost 0 bases and 2 bases respectively, with 7 bases between them. The germline CDR1 and CDR2 sequences are MGHRA and YSYEKL. The CDR3 protein is CASSQEVRNTEAFF. The DNA for the CDR3 is TGCGCCAGCAGCCAAGAAGTCAGAAACACTGAAGCTTTCTTT.

DNA for the CDR3: TGTGCCAGTAGCCCTGGGGGGGCTAGCACAGATACGCAGTATTTT. Amino acid sequence: CASSPGGASTDTQYF. The chain combines TRBV19 with TRBJ2-3; D possibly corresponds to TRBD2 (7 bases). Germline CDR1 is LNHDA and CDR2 is SQIVND (reference sequence). V lost 6 bases to trimming and J lost 0 bases, with 13 bases between them. The CDR3 length is 15 residues.

V is TRBV4-1 and J is TRBJ2-7, with D perhaps matching TRBD1 (6 bases). From germline, CDR1 is MGHRA and CDR2 YSYEKL. Trimming shortened V by 4 bases and J by 7 bases, and 14 bases separated the two germline ends. The length of the CDR3 is 13 residues. CDR3 sequence: CASSPQGSREQYF. CDR3 bases: TGCGCCAGCAGCCCTCAGGGGTCCCGGGAGCAGTACTTC.

The table lists this clone with a count of one. At the DNA level, this CDR3 is encoded by other sequences in the same sample as well. The V gene is TRBV30, the J gene TRBJ1-5; TRBD1 is a possible D gene (6 bases). Trimming stripped 2 bases from V and 2 bases from J, with 7 bases between. This CDR3 spans 13 amino acids. CDR1 is GTSNPN, CDR2 SVGIG, per germline (reference sequence). CDR3 region: CAWSRQGNQPQHF. DNA for the CDR3: TGTGCCTGGAGTAGACAGGGCAATCAGCCCCAGCATTTT.

About this clone itself: One end of the junction varies from germline; a read error may be responsible. This chain uses TRBV7-7 with TRBJ2-7; 11 nucleotides align to TRBD2. The CDR3 spans 14 residues. Germline values: CDR1 SSHAT, CDR2 FNYEAQ (reference sequence). This CDR3 reads CASSSSGRPYEQYF. CDR3 sequence (DNA): TGTGCTAGCAGCTCTAGCGGGAGGCCCTACGAGCAGTACTTC.

A single count supports this clone. The genes are TRBV27 and TRBJ2-3; TRBD2 aligns across 7 bases. CDR3 size: 15 residues. The V segment lost 0 bases and the J segment 4 bases; nucleotides outside the gene matches: 4. Per the germline V gene, CDR1 is MNHEY and CDR2 is SMNVEV (reference sequence). The CDR3 here is CASSLSGGSSDTQYF. The DNA for the CDR3 is TGTGCCAGCAGTTTATCGGGCGGGAGTTCAGATACGCAGTATTTT.

V is TRBV2 and J is TRBJ1-5; the match to TRBD1 covers 10 bases. Germline V CDR1 and CDR2: SNHLY, FYNNEI. This CDR3 has 14 residues. V gave up 6 bases and J gave up 2 bases; unmatched junction bases: 1. Here the CDR3 DNA reads TGTGCCAGCAGAGGGACAGGGGGCAATCAGCCCCAGCATTTT. Translating gives CASRGTGGNQPQHF.